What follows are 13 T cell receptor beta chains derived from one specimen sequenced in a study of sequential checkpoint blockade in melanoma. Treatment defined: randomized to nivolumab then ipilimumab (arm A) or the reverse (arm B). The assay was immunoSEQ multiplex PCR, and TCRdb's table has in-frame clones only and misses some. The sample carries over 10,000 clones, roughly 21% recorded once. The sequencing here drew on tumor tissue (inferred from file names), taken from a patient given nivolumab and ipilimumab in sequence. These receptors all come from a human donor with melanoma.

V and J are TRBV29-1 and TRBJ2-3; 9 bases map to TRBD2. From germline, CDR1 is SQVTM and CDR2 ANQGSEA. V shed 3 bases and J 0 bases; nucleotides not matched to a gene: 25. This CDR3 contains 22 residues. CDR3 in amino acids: CSVDGVLSSLAGRLTSTDTQYF. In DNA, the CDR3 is TGCAGCGTTGATGGCGTTCTTAGTTCGCTAGCGGGGAGATTAACTAGCACAGATACGCAGTATTTT.

CDR3 loop: CASSLLRTVTGELFF. For the CDR3, the DNA is TGTGCCAGCAGCCTACTGCGGACAGTCACCGGGGAGCTGTTTTTT. The chain uses TRBV14 and TRBJ2-2; tentatively, D is TRBD1 (6 bases). Trimming stripped 4 bases from V and 4 bases from J, with 13 bases between. Germline V lookup: CDR1 SGHDN, CDR2 FVKESK. The CDR3 is made up of 15 amino acids.

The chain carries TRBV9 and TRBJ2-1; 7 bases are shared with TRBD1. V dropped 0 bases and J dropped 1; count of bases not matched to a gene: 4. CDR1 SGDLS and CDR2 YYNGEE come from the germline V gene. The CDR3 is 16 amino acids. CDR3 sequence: CASSVGQGRSYNEQFF. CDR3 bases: TGTGCCAGCAGCGTAGGACAGGGAAGGTCCTACAATGAGCAGTTCTTC.

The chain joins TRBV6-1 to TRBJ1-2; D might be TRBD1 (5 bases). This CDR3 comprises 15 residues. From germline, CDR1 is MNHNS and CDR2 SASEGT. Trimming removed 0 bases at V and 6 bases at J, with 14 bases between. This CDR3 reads CASSEARPVGDGYTF. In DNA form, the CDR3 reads TGTGCCAGCAGTGAAGCCCGGCCCGTAGGGGATGGCTACACCTTC.

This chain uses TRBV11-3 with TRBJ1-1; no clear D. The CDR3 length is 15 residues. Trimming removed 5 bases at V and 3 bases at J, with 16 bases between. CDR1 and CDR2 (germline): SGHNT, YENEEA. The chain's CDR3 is CASSGPPVGDTEAFF. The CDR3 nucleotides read TGTGCCAGCAGCGGCCCGCCAGTTGGGGACACTGAAGCTTTCTTT.

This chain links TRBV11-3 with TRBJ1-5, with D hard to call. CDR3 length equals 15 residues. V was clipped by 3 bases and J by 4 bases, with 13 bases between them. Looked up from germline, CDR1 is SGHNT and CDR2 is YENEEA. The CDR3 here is CASSLESTANQPQHF. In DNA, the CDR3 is TGTGCCAGCAGCTTGGAGAGTACAGCTAATCAGCCCCAGCATTTT. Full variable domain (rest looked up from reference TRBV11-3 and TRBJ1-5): EAGVVQSPRYKIIEKKQPVAFWCNPISGHNTLYWYLQNLGQGPELLIRYENEEAVDDSQLPKDRFSAERLKGVDSTLKIQPAELGDSAVYLCASSLESTANQPQHFGDGTRLSIL.

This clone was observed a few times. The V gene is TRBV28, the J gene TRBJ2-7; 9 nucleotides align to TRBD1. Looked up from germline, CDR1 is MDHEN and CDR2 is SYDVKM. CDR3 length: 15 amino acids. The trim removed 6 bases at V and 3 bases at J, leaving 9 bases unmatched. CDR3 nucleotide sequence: TGTGCCAGCAGCCCCGACAGGGGGAACCACTACGAGCAGTACTTC. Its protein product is CASSPDRGNHYEQYF.

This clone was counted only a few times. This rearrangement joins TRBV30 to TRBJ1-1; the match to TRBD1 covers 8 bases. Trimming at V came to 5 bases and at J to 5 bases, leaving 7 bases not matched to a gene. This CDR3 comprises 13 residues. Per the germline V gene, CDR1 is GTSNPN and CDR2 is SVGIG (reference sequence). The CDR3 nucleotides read TGTGCCTGGGCACAGGGGGGAGTAACTGAAGCTTTCTTT. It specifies CAWAQGGVTEAFF.

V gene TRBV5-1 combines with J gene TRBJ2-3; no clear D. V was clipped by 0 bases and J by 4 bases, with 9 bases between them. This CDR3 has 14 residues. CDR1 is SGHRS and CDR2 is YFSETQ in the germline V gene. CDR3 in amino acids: CASSLGLGSDTQYF. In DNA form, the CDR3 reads TGCGCCAGCAGCTTGGGATTGGGTTCAGATACGCAGTATTTT.

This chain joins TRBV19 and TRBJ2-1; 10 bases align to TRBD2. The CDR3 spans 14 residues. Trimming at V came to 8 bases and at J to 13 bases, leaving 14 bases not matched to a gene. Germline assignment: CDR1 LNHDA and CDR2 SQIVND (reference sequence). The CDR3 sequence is CASGEGAGGPSQFF. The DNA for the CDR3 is TGTGCCAGTGGGGAGGGAGCGGGAGGGCCATCTCAGTTCTTC.

CDR3 amino acids: CASSPRGLAGGYSSYNEQFF. CDR3 bases: TGCGCCAGCAGCCCACGCGGACTAGCGGGAGGCTACAGCTCCTACAATGAGCAGTTCTTC. The chain is built from TRBV5-1 and TRBJ2-1; 14 nucleotides align to TRBD2. V dropped 4 bases and J dropped 0; count of bases not matched to a gene: 12. Looked up from germline, CDR1 is SGHRS and CDR2 is YFSETQ. The CDR3 extends over 20 amino acids.

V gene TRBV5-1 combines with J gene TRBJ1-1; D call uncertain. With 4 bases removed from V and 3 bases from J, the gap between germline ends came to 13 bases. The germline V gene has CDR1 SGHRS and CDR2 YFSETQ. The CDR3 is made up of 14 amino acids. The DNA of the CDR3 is TGCGCCAGCAGCAGTAGCTCCTGGGACACTGAAGCTTTCTTT. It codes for CASSSSSWDTEAFF.

The CDR3 coding sequence is TGTGCCAGCAGTTCCCCCCCGTTTAGGACCCAGTACTTC. Translating it yields CASSSPPFRTQYF. The gene calls are TRBV6-8 and TRBJ2-5; D ambiguous. V shed 4 bases and J shed 7 bases, with 13 bases lying between them. CDR1 is MNHGY and CDR2 is SAAAGT in the germline V gene. The CDR3 is 13 residues long.